Listed here are 28 T cell receptor beta chains from one sample, sequenced in a study of blood T cell repertoires in COVID-19. The data were produced by immunoSEQ multiplex PCR, yet TCRdb's version contains in-frame clones alone and is incomplete. The sample lists about 260,000 clones, over 75% occurring once. The specimen sequenced was peripheral blood. The source of these receptors is a human donor in a cohort sampled during active COVID-19.

V gene TRBV28 combines with J gene TRBJ2-7, with D hard to call. V gave up 3 bases and J gave up 6 bases, with 6 bases separating them. Germline values: CDR1 MDHEN, CDR2 SYDVKM. The CDR3 extends over 11 amino acids. This CDR3 is CASSLKSEQYF. Written as DNA, the CDR3 is TGTGCCAGCAGTTTGAAGAGCGAGCAGTACTTC.

The V call is TRBV5-4, the J call TRBJ1-2, with D uncertain. Germline assignment: CDR1 SGHNT and CDR2 YYREEE (reference sequence). The CDR3 runs to 14 residues. V was shortened by 2 bases and J by 0 bases, with 8 bases between the two germline ends. This CDR3 reads CASSFRVANYGYTF. Written as DNA, the CDR3 is TGTGCCAGCAGCTTCCGGGTAGCTAACTATGGCTACACCTTC.

This clone was seen a single time. The V and J genes are TRBV12-3 or TRBV12-4 and TRBJ2-1, with D maybe TRBD2 (5 bases). Trimming took off 1 base at V and 7 bases at J, with 8 bases between the two ends. This CDR3 contains 13 residues. As DNA, the CDR3 is TGTGCCAGCAGTTTAGTGGGCGGGAATGAGCAGTTCTTC. Translated, it gives CASSLVGGNEQFF.

The gene calls are TRBV19 and TRBJ1-3; D is uncertain. Between the trimmed V and J ends, which lost 10 bases and 4 bases, there was a span of 14 bases. CDR1 and CDR2 (germline): LNHDA, SQIVND (reference sequence). CDR3 length: 13 residues. CDR3 residues: CAITSGRGNTIYF. In DNA form, the CDR3 reads TGTGCCATCACGAGTGGGCGCGGAAACACCATATATTTT.

The chain uses TRBV5-5 and TRBJ1-5; D might be TRBD1 (5 bases). V dropped 3 bases and J dropped 5 bases, with 12 bases sitting between them. Germline V lookup: CDR1 SGHKS, CDR2 YYEKEE (reference sequence). The CDR3 sequence is 14 residues long. The CDR3, as DNA: TGTGCCAGCAGCTCGCTGGGCAGGGATCAGCCCCAGCATTTT. Protein product: CASSSLGRDQPQHF.

CDR3 protein: CASSRDSGSGNTIYF. As DNA, the CDR3 is TGTGCCAGCAGCCGGGACAGCGGCTCTGGAAACACCATATATTTT. The gene calls are TRBV6-4 and TRBJ1-3; 7 bases fit TRBD1. V shed 6 bases and J 0 bases; nucleotides not matched to a gene: 5. Germline assignment: CDR1 MRHNA and CDR2 SNTAGT. This CDR3 region has 15 residues.

The gene calls are TRBV6-2 or TRBV6-3 and TRBJ2-1; tentative D call: TRBD2 (5 bases). V lost 2 bases to trimming and J lost 0 bases, with 8 bases between them. The CDR3 spans 15 residues. Germline V CDR1 and CDR2: MNHEY, SVGEGT. The CDR3 nucleotides are TGTGCCAGCAGTTACCTCCGGGGCTCCTACAATGAGCAGTTCTTC. It encodes CASSYLRGSYNEQFF.

CDR3 DNA: TGTGCCAGCAGCGTAGGCCTGGGACTAGCGGGAGGGCCAAGGTACGAGCAGTACTTC. This codes for CASSVGLGLAGGPRYEQYF. The chain uses TRBV9 and TRBJ2-7, with 16 positions matching TRBD2. Germline lookup yields CDR1 SGDLS and CDR2 YYNGEE. J lost 4 bases, V lost 0 bases, and 10 bases had no gene match. CDR3 size: 19 residues. Using reference TRBV9 and TRBJ2-7 for the parts outside the CDR3, the full variable domain is DSGVTQTPKHLITATGQRVTLRCSPRSGDLSVYWYQQSLDQGLQFLIQYYNGEERAKGNILERFSAQQFPDLHSELNLSSLELGDSALYFCASSVGLGLAGGPRYEQYFGPGTRLTVT.

This clone was recorded only once. This chain connects TRBV18 to TRBJ2-5, with 9 bases that match TRBD2. With V trimmed by 0 bases and J by 4 bases, 3 bases remained unmatched. The CDR3 consists of 15 residues. CDR1 is KGHSH, CDR2 LQKENI, per germline. CDR3 bases: TGTGCCAGCTCACCACCGGGACTAGCCTCAGAGACCCAGTACTTC. Protein product: CASSPPGLASETQYF.

The V and J genes are TRBV28 and TRBJ2-5, with 7 bases lining up with TRBD2. Trimming took 6 bases from V and 5 from J; bases not matched to a gene: 12. The CDR3 loop spans 15 amino acids. In germline, CDR1 is MDHEN, CDR2 SYDVKM. The CDR3 spells CASSLLDGGTETQYF. CDR3 DNA: TGTGCCAGCAGCCTCCTTGACGGGGGGACGGAGACCCAGTACTTC.

V and J are TRBV14 and TRBJ1-2; possibly TRBD1 for D (6 bases). This CDR3 is 16 amino acids long. Germline V lookup: CDR1 SGHDN, CDR2 FVKESK. The V and J ends lost 0 bases and 3 bases respectively, with 14 bases between them. CDR3 region: CASSQDLTGFYYGYTF. For the CDR3, the DNA is TGTGCCAGCAGCCAAGATCTAACAGGGTTCTACTATGGCTACACCTTC.

The rearrangement joins TRBV5-8 to TRBJ2-7; the match to TRBD1 covers 8 bases. The CDR3 contains 13 residues. CDR1 and CDR2 (germline): SGHTS, YDEGEE. The V segment lost 2 bases and the J segment 6 bases; nucleotides outside the gene matches: 4. For the CDR3, the DNA is TGTGCCAGCAGCTTCCTCGGGACAGGCGAGCAGTACTTC. The encoded protein is CASSFLGTGEQYF.

J is TRBJ1-5 and V is TRBV19; D uncertain. The CDR3 has 17 residues. Germline lookup yields CDR1 LNHDA and CDR2 SQIVND (reference sequence). The V end lost 1 base, the J end lost 3 bases, and 16 bases lay between the germline ends. CDR3 region: CASSIGPTGRYNQPQHF. The CDR3 region has the DNA TGTGCCAGTAGTATAGGCCCGACCGGCAGGTACAATCAGCCCCAGCATTTT.

The chain joins TRBV7-8 to TRBJ2-7, with 10 bases fitting TRBD2. The germline V gene has CDR1 SGHVS and CDR2 FQNEAQ. The CDR3 totals 16 residues. V was pared by 5 bases and J by 3 bases, with 10 bases of the junction left unmatched. The CDR3 DNA reads as TGTGCCAGCAGCATAGGGGCGAGCGGGAGGGTCTACGAGCAGTACTTC. This translates into CASSIGASGRVYEQYF.

V and J are TRBV4-3 and TRBJ1-3, with D hard to call. V dropped 2 bases and J dropped 0 bases, with 5 bases sitting between them. Germline V lookup: CDR1 LGHNA, CDR2 YSLEER. The CDR3 spans 14 residues. The CDR3 loop reads CASSQLLSGNTIYF. CDR3 nucleotides: TGCGCCAGCAGCCAACTCCTCTCTGGAAACACCATATATTTT.

CDR3 bases: TGCAGCGTTGAAGAACCGACTAGCGGGTTCTCCTACGAGCAGTACTTC. It codes for CSVEEPTSGFSYEQYF. The chain combines TRBV29-1 with TRBJ2-7, with 10 bases matching TRBD2. Germline V gene lookup returns CDR1 SQVTM and CDR2 ANQGSEA. The junction had 5 bases not matched to a gene; V was cut back by 0 bases and J by 0 bases. The CDR3 spans 16 residues.

The V and J genes are TRBV29-1 and TRBJ1-2; a weak D match, TRBD1 (5 bases). In germline, CDR1 is SQVTM, CDR2 ANQGSEA. Trimming shortened V by 7 bases and J by 6 bases, and 21 bases separated the two germline ends. This CDR3 spans 14 amino acids. The CDR3 DNA reads TGCAGCGCCTTCCAATGGGGGGAAGGAGATGGCTACACCTTC. As protein: CSAFQWGEGDGYTF.

The chain couples TRBV7-9 to TRBJ1-1; D remains unclear. The V gene lost 5 bases and the J gene lost 7 bases, with 8 bases spanning the gap. This CDR3 region has 11 residues. Germline CDR1 reads SEHNR; CDR2 reads FQNEAQ (reference sequence). The CDR3 DNA sequence: TGTGCCAGCAGCGCCTCAGGTGAAGCTTTCTTT. Its protein product is CASSASGEAFF.

This chain links TRBV7-2 with TRBJ1-2; a possible D gene is TRBD1 (5 bases). Trimming left V 1 base short and J 5 bases short, with 17 bases between. The CDR3 contains 16 residues. Germline CDR1 and CDR2: SGHTA and FQGNSA. CDR3 protein: CASSLVGGRGTYGYTF. Written as DNA, the CDR3 is TGTGCCAGCAGCTTAGTTGGGGGGAGGGGTACTTATGGCTACACCTTC. The variable domain in full, completed from reference TRBV7-2 and TRBJ1-2, reads GAGVSQSPSNKVTEKGKDVELRCDPISGHTALYWYRQSLGQGLEFLIYFQGNSAPDKSGLPSDRFSAERTGGSVSTLTIQRTQQEDSAVYLCASSLVGGRGTYGYTFGSGTRLTVV.

This clone has only a few counts. The rearrangement joins TRBV3-1 (or the pseudogene TRBV3-2) to TRBJ1-1; TRBD1 matches 8 bases. CDR3 length: 13 residues. CDR1 is LGHDT and CDR2 is YNNKEL in the germline V gene (reference sequence). After removal of 5 bases from V and 3 bases from J, the junction contained 2 bases not matched to a gene. CDR3: CASSETGDTEAFF. CDR3 coding DNA: TGTGCCAGCAGCGAGACAGGGGACACTGAAGCTTTCTTT.

For this clone: At the DNA level, this CDR3 is encoded by other sequences in the same sample as well. This rearrangement joins TRBV19 to TRBJ1-1; 7 nucleotides match TRBD1. Germline CDR1 is LNHDA and CDR2 is SQIVND (reference sequence). The CDR3 totals 13 residues. V shed 5 bases and J 2 bases; nucleotides not matched to a gene: 2. The CDR3 bases are TGTGCCAGTAGTGGGACAGTCAACACTGAAGCTTTCTTT. Amino acid sequence: CASSGTVNTEAFF.

This chain joins TRBV2 and TRBJ2-1; perhaps TRBD2 as D (6 bases). Trimming left V 6 bases short and J 9 bases short, with 12 bases between. The germline CDR1 and CDR2 sequences are SNHLY and FYNNEI. The CDR3 spans 12 residues. The CDR3 sequence is CASRLARGEQFF. The CDR3 bases are TGTGCCAGCAGACTCGCGCGGGGTGAGCAGTTCTTC.

CDR3 sequence: CASSPFVPGGGYEQYF. CDR3 sequence (DNA): TGTGCCAGCTCACCATTCGTCCCAGGGGGAGGCTACGAGCAGTACTTC. This chain uses TRBV18 with TRBJ2-7; D might be TRBD1 (7 bases). Germline V gene data show CDR1 as KGHSH and CDR2 as LQKENI. V gave up 2 bases and J gave up 3 bases, with 17 bases separating them. The CDR3 extends over 16 amino acids.

The rearrangement joins TRBV27 to TRBJ2-5; 11 bases match TRBD2. V shed 6 bases, J shed 4 bases, and the junction held 16 bases outside the gene matches. The length of the CDR3 is 18 residues. Germline CDR1 and CDR2: MNHEY and SMNVEV (reference sequence). The CDR3 sequence is CASSLGHTSGSKRETQYF. DNA of the CDR3: TGTGCCAGCAGCTTAGGCCACACTAGCGGGAGTAAGAGAGAGACCCAGTACTTC.

The chain has TRBV6-2 or TRBV6-3 and TRBJ1-2, with D possibly TRBD1 on 5 matching bases. This CDR3 spans 14 amino acids. The V gene lost 6 bases and the J gene lost 3 bases, with 14 bases spanning the gap. In germline, CDR1 is MNHEY, CDR2 SVGEGT. The CDR3 DNA is TGTGCCAGCAGCGGCACAGGCCGGTACTATGGCTACACCTTC. This sequence encodes CASSGTGRYYGYTF.

The rearrangement links TRBV29-1 to TRBJ1-1, with 10 bases lining up with TRBD1. There are 13 residues in the CDR3. V lost 7 bases and J lost 5; bases outside the gene matches: 7. Germline CDR1 SQVTM, CDR2 ANQGSEA. The CDR3 loop is CSARTGGGTEAFF. The CDR3 region has the DNA TGCAGCGCCCGGACAGGGGGTGGTACTGAAGCTTTCTTT. The variable domain in full, completed from reference TRBV29-1 and TRBJ1-1, reads SAVISQKPSRDICQRGTSLTIQCQVDSQVTMMFWYRQQPGQSLTLIATANQGSEATYESGFVIDKFPISRPNLTFSTLTVSNMSPEDSSIYLCSARTGGGTEAFFGQGTRLTVV.

This chain links TRBV10-3 with TRBJ1-1, with 9 bases that match TRBD1. The V gene's germline CDR1 is ENHRY and CDR2 SYGVKD. The CDR3 consists of 14 residues. The trim removed 6 bases at V and 3 bases at J, leaving 5 bases unmatched. DNA for the CDR3: TGTGCCATCAGCCCGACAGGGGGGGACACTGAAGCTTTCTTT. Encoded protein: CAISPTGGDTEAFF.

The table lists this clone with a few counts. The chain uses TRBV18 and TRBJ2-7; possible D gene TRBD2, 5 bases. Germline V CDR1 and CDR2: KGHSH, LQKENI. The CDR3 has 13 amino acids. Trimming shortened V by 6 bases and J by 7 bases, and 16 bases separated the two germline ends. As DNA, the CDR3 is TGTGCCAGCTCTCCGGGATTGGGGAGTGAGCAGTACTTC. This encodes CASSPGLGSEQYF.